Listed here is a single T cell receptor beta chain. Its specificity is not known. Using its own MiXCR run on the 5' RACE reads, TCRdb lists one record per CDR3 protein. The table shows under 800,000 distinct CDR3 sequences, with 21% occurring only once. V lost 1 base and J 4 bases, leaving 5 bases between the germline ends. Looked up from germline, CDR1 is LGHDT and CDR2 is YNNKEL (reference sequence). This CDR3 is 12 amino acids long. This entry comes from a study of identical twins. Study-wide results and caveats: For out-of-frame beta sequences, excess twin sharing was weaker. Monozygotic twin pairs showed more out-of-frame TCR alpha sharing than models estimated.

This same sample was also taken into another study, of T cells expressing NK-cell markers. That work adds: Underlying the TCR beta repertoires were sorted CD3+CD56+NKG2C+, CD3+CD56+NKG2C- and CD3+CD56-NKG2C+ T cells. The eight sequenced donors comprised seven who were HCMV-seropositive and one who was seronegative.

The sequencing input was PBMCs. The source is a woman aged 18-29 years in good health. J is TRBJ2-7 and V is TRBV3-1; D not certain. The CDR3 loop is CASSQAQYEQYF. DNA for the CDR3: TGTGCCAGCAGCCAAGCACAGTACGAGCAGTACTTC.